The 31 T cell receptor beta chains presented below share a single source sample, sequenced in a study of T cell changes during pregnancy in multiple sclerosis. Here immunoSEQ multiplex PCR was the method, and the copy in TCRdb shows in-frame clones only, minus some. The data hold some 87,000 clones, with 85% to 95% observed a single time. This specimen was CD4+ T cells from peripheral blood mononuclear cells, taken before pregnancy. The receptors stem from a female donor with multiple sclerosis, enrolled in a pregnancy study.

J is TRBJ2-2 and V is TRBV18, with D possibly being TRBD2 (5 bases). Germline-derived CDR1 and CDR2 are KGHSH and LQKENI. This CDR3 region has 16 residues. V shed 1 base and J shed 4 bases, with 13 bases lying between them. CDR3 in DNA: TGTGCCAGCTCACCACTCTCTCTACGGGGCACCGGGGAGCTGTTTTTT. Its translation: CASSPLSLRGTGELFF.

The rearrangement links TRBV4-1 to TRBJ2-7; 8 bases are a match to TRBD2. This CDR3 is built from 17 residues. V shed 3 bases, J shed 0 bases, and the junction held 10 bases outside the gene matches. Germline V gives CDR1 MGHRA, CDR2 YSYEKL. The CDR3 is CASSQISGEALSYEQYF. The CDR3 nucleotides are TGCGCCAGCAGCCAGATTAGCGGGGAGGCCCTCTCCTACGAGCAGTACTTC.

This clone has a handful of counts. This chain uses TRBV5-5 with TRBJ1-2, with TRBD1 as a possible D gene (6 bases). This CDR3 contains 15 residues. Trimming took off 4 bases at V and 4 bases at J, with 17 bases between the two ends. CDR1 and CDR2 from the germline V gene are SGHKS and YYEKEE (reference sequence). CDR3 amino acids: CASSHSPGTSYGYTF. The CDR3 DNA reads as TGTGCCAGCAGCCACAGTCCCGGGACATCCTATGGCTACACCTTC.

The rearrangement uses TRBV7-9 and TRBJ2-3; 11 positions match TRBD1. The CDR3 contains 17 residues. V shed 0 bases and J 5 bases; nucleotides not matched to a gene: 7. The germline V gene encodes CDR1 SEHNR and CDR2 FQNEAQ (reference sequence). The CDR3: CASSLAARTGGGDTQYF. The CDR3 nucleotides read TGTGCCAGCAGCTTAGCTGCCCGGACAGGGGGCGGAGATACGCAGTATTTT.

The V call is TRBV30, the J call TRBJ1-1; D ambiguous. Trimming shortened V by 3 bases and J by 4 bases, and 9 bases separated the two germline ends. The germline V gene encodes CDR1 GTSNPN and CDR2 SVGIG (reference sequence). This CDR3 spans 12 amino acids. This CDR3 reads CAWRATSTEAFF. In nucleotides, the CDR3 is TGTGCCTGGAGAGCGACCTCCACTGAAGCTTTCTTT.

V gene TRBV29-1 combines with J gene TRBJ2-1, with a possible D match to TRBD2 (6 bases). Germline loops: CDR1 SQVTM, CDR2 ANQGSEA. This CDR3 has 13 amino acids. The CDR3 spells CSGIGDFGNEQFF. As DNA, the CDR3 is TGCAGTGGAATAGGGGACTTCGGCAATGAGCAGTTCTTC.

Written as DNA, the CDR3 is TGTGCCATCAGTGAGTCCCCCGGACAGTTTCAGCCCCAGCATTTT. Translated: CAISESPGQFQPQHF. The chain joins TRBV10-3 to TRBJ1-5; D may be TRBD1 (6 bases). The CDR3 has 15 residues. Germline CDR1 reads ENHRY; CDR2 reads SYGVKD. Trimming shortened V by 0 bases and J by 6 bases, and 12 bases separated the two germline ends.

The chain joins TRBV11-2 to TRBJ1-5; no definite D call. Germline V CDR1 and CDR2: SGHAT, FQNNGV. CDR3 size: 15 residues. V was cut by 2 bases and J by 0 bases, with 8 bases left in between. The CDR3 sequence: CASSLHSDSNQPQHF. The CDR3, as DNA: TGTGCCAGCAGCTTACACTCCGATAGCAATCAGCCCCAGCATTTT.

J is TRBJ2-7 and V is TRBV2; 8 bases map to TRBD1. Trimming took 7 bases from V and 3 from J; bases not matched to a gene: 11. The V gene's germline CDR1 is SNHLY and CDR2 FYNNEI. This CDR3 region has 15 residues. The CDR3 DNA follows: TGTGCCAGCACTTCCGGGACAGGCCTTTTCTACGAGCAGTACTTC. Amino acids: CASTSGTGLFYEQYF.

The rearrangement links TRBV27 to TRBJ1-5; TRBD1 might be the D (6 bases). The V and J ends lost 3 bases and 2 bases respectively, with 11 bases between them. Germline lookup yields CDR1 MNHEY and CDR2 SMNVEV (reference sequence). The CDR3 is 15 residues long. The CDR3 sequence is CASSFLSGGNQPQHF. Written as DNA, the CDR3 is TGTGCCAGCAGTTTTCTTTCAGGGGGCAATCAGCCCCAGCATTTT.

V usage is TRBV30 and J usage is TRBJ2-7, with 9 bases identical to TRBD1. Germline V gives CDR1 GTSNPN, CDR2 SVGIG (reference sequence). The CDR3 is 18 residues long. Trimming took 1 base from V and 2 from J; bases not matched to a gene: 15. CDR3 loop: CAWSAPTFFRDRAYEQYF. The CDR3 DNA is TGTGCCTGGAGTGCTCCCACCTTCTTCCGGGACAGGGCCTACGAGCAGTACTTC.

The chain carries TRBV5-4 and TRBJ2-1; 7 bases are shared with TRBD1. This CDR3 comprises 16 residues. Germline values: CDR1 SGHNT, CDR2 YYREEE (reference sequence). Trimming at V came to 2 bases and at J to 4 bases, leaving 9 bases not matched to a gene. The CDR3 sequence is CASSFGKGAIYNEQFF. For the CDR3, the DNA is TGTGCCAGCAGCTTCGGGAAGGGGGCTATATACAATGAGCAGTTCTTC.

This clone was found once. The rearrangement links TRBV7-9 to TRBJ2-2, with 12 nucleotides matching TRBD2. The length of the CDR3 is 18 residues. Germline V gives CDR1 SEHNR, CDR2 FQNEAQ (reference sequence). V lost 1 base, J lost 9 bases, and 12 bases stayed unmatched. The CDR3 loop reads CASSLDGLAGRLLRELFF. The CDR3 bases are TGTGCCAGCAGCTTAGACGGACTAGCGGGAAGGTTACTCCGGGAGCTGTTTTTT.

The genes are TRBV5-4 and TRBJ2-5; 12 bases match TRBD2. The CDR3 covers 16 residues. The V segment lost 3 bases and the J segment 1 base; nucleotides outside the gene matches: 4. Germline CDR1 and CDR2: SGHNT and YYREEE (reference sequence). For the CDR3, the DNA is TGTGCCAGCAGCTCAGGACTAGCGGGGACCCAAGAGACCCAGTACTTC. Translated, it gives CASSSGLAGTQETQYF.

This clone has a single count. The chain carries TRBV4-2 and TRBJ1-1; tentatively, D is TRBD1 (5 bases). Trimming shortened V by 4 bases and J by 2 bases, and 14 bases separated the two germline ends. CDR1 and CDR2 from the germline V gene are LGHNA and YNFKEQ. The CDR3 consists of 15 residues. CDR3 residues: CASSRGTELNTEAFF. For the CDR3, the DNA is TGTGCCAGCAGCCGAGGGACTGAATTAAACACTGAAGCTTTCTTT.

The J gene is TRBJ2-2, the V gene TRBV4-2, with D possibly matching TRBD1 (7 bases). This CDR3 has 16 residues. The germline V and J ends were trimmed by 4 bases and 4 bases, with 16 bases remaining between them. The germline V gene has CDR1 LGHNA and CDR2 YNFKEQ. The chain's CDR3 is CASSPPGGPSTGELFF. CDR3 DNA: TGTGCCAGCAGCCCCCCAGGGGGGCCCTCCACCGGGGAGCTGTTTTTT.

The chain has TRBV6-4 and TRBJ2-1; perhaps TRBD1 as D (5 bases). V gave up 8 bases and J gave up 8 bases, with 19 bases separating them. The CDR3 is 14 residues long. Germline CDR1 and CDR2: MRHNA and SNTAGT. This CDR3 reads CASPLRGLRYEQFF. Here the CDR3 DNA reads TGTGCCAGCCCCCTAAGGGGCCTTCGGTATGAGCAGTTCTTC.

The chain combines TRBV7-7 with TRBJ2-5; 7 positions agree with TRBD1. Trimming removed 5 bases from V and 1 base from J; junction bases left unmatched: 7. Germline loops: CDR1 SSHAT, CDR2 FNYEAQ (reference sequence). CDR3 length: 15 amino acids. The CDR3 is CASSPTGFGQETQYF. The CDR3, as DNA: TGTGCCAGCAGCCCGACAGGGTTTGGCCAAGAGACCCAGTACTTC.

The V gene is TRBV18, the J gene TRBJ1-2, with D tentatively TRBD1 (5 bases). V was pared by 4 bases and J by 4 bases, with 16 bases between. The CDR3 contains 15 residues. Germline lookup yields CDR1 KGHSH and CDR2 LQKENI. The CDR3 region is CASSLTPGGRYGYTF. DNA of the CDR3: TGTGCCAGCTCACTTACCCCGGGGGGACGCTATGGCTACACCTTC.

The chain has TRBV5-1 and TRBJ2-2, with D perhaps TRBD1 (6 bases). This CDR3 region has 15 residues. CDR1 is SGHRS and CDR2 is YFSETQ in the germline V gene. Trimming cost V 2 bases and J 2 bases, with 10 bases left between them. The CDR3 DNA follows: TGCGCCAGCAGCTTCGGGACAATAAACACCGGGGAGCTGTTTTTT. It yields the protein CASSFGTINTGELFF.

The CDR3 here is CASIGTRLAGADEQFF. Written as DNA, the CDR3 is TGTGCCAGTATAGGGACCAGGCTAGCGGGAGCGGATGAGCAGTTCTTC. This chain joins TRBV19 and TRBJ2-1, with 10 bases fitting TRBD2. CDR1 LNHDA and CDR2 SQIVND come from the germline V gene (reference sequence). CDR3 size: 16 residues. The V gene end was trimmed by 7 bases and the J gene end by 8 bases; junction bases not matched to a gene: 14.

The V call is TRBV5-1, the J call TRBJ1-1, with D unclear. CDR1 SGHRS and CDR2 YFSETQ come from the germline V gene. V dropped 4 bases and J dropped 0 bases, with 13 bases sitting between them. The CDR3 spans 15 residues. CDR3 sequence reads: CASSPEPAMNTEAFF. Written as DNA, the CDR3 is TGCGCCAGCAGCCCGGAGCCAGCGATGAACACTGAAGCTTTCTTT.

The rearrangement uses TRBV9 and TRBJ2-2; 11 bases are shared with TRBD1. This CDR3 comprises 18 residues. V lost 4 bases and J lost 0; bases outside the gene matches: 8. The V gene's germline CDR1 is SGDLS and CDR2 YYNGEE. The CDR3 coding sequence is TGTGCCAGCAGCCCCTGGACAGGGGGCATTTCGAACACCGGGGAGCTGTTTTTT. Its protein product is CASSPWTGGISNTGELFF.

For the CDR3, the DNA is TGTGCCAGCAGCGTAGGGTCATCATCGAGCTCCTACAATGAGCAGTTCTTC. Residues: CASSVGSSSSSYNEQFF. The chain combines TRBV9 with TRBJ2-1; D unclear. CDR1 and CDR2 (germline): SGDLS, YYNGEE. Trimming cost V 0 bases and J 0 bases, with 13 bases left between them. The CDR3 is 17 residues long.

J is TRBJ2-1 and V is TRBV20-1, with D unresolved. CDR1 is DFQATT and CDR2 is SNEGSKA in the germline V gene (reference sequence). V was cut by 6 bases and J by 4 bases, with 7 bases left in between. There are 11 residues in the CDR3. The CDR3 region is CSALSYNEQFF. The CDR3 DNA reads TGCAGTGCGTTATCGTACAATGAGCAGTTCTTC.

The J gene is TRBJ2-5, the V gene TRBV10-1, with a tentative D call TRBD2 (5 bases). With 3 bases removed from V and 2 bases from J, the gap between germline ends came to 10 bases. CDR3 size: 14 residues. Germline V gives CDR1 WNHNN, CDR2 SYGVQD (reference sequence). CDR3: CASSDPRDQETQYF. CDR3 DNA sequence: TGCGCCAGCAGTGATCCCCGGGATCAAGAGACCCAGTACTTC.

This clone was recorded only once. The rearrangement links TRBV4-2 to TRBJ2-1, with D tentatively TRBD2 (6 bases). The CDR3 consists of 15 residues. V lost 0 bases and J lost 7, with 13 bases in between. The germline V gene has CDR1 LGHNA and CDR2 YNFKEQ. The CDR3 DNA follows: TGTGCCAGCAGCCAAGATCAACGGGGGAGGAATGAGCAGTTCTTC. As protein: CASSQDQRGRNEQFF.

This chain links TRBV5-1 with TRBJ2-3, with D tentatively TRBD2 (6 bases). Deletions cut 6 bases from V and 0 bases from J, with 17 bases between. The CDR3 spans 16 residues. CDR1 SGHRS and CDR2 YFSETQ come from the germline V gene. CDR3 loop: CASTISRDLSTDTQYF. CDR3 nucleotides: TGCGCCAGCACCATATCACGGGACTTAAGCACAGATACGCAGTATTTT.

The chain joins TRBV5-1 to TRBJ1-4; a weak D match, TRBD1 (6 bases). Deletions cut 1 base from V and 5 bases from J, with 9 bases between. CDR1 is SGHRS, CDR2 YFSETQ, per germline. The CDR3 is 14 amino acids. CDR3 DNA: TGCGCCAGCAGCTTGTACCAGGGGAATGAAAAACTGTTTTTT. Encoded protein: CASSLYQGNEKLFF.

The J gene is TRBJ2-5, the V gene TRBV30; no reliable D call. The V gene lost 2 bases and the J gene lost 2 bases, with 12 bases spanning the gap. Germline CDR1 GTSNPN, CDR2 SVGIG (reference sequence). The length of the CDR3 is 14 residues. This chain's CDR3 is CAWSLSAIQETQYF. CDR3 coding DNA: TGTGCCTGGAGTCTTTCAGCGATTCAAGAGACCCAGTACTTC. Combining the CDR3 with reference TRBV30 and TRBJ2-5 gives the whole variable domain SQTIHQWPATLVQPVGSPLSLECTVEGTSNPNLYWYRQAAGRGLQLLFYSVGIGQISSEVPQNLSASRPQDRQFILSSKKLLLSDSGFYLCAWSLSAIQETQYFGPGTRLLVL.

This chain uses TRBV27 with TRBJ1-5, with TRBD1 as a possible D gene (5 bases). The CDR3 is made up of 14 amino acids. V lost 7 bases and J lost 2, with 12 bases in between. Germline CDR1 MNHEY, CDR2 SMNVEV (reference sequence). CDR3 bases: TGTGCCAGCAAAGACAGCGGGGGCAATCAGCCCCAGCATTTT. Amino acids: CASKDSGGNQPQHF.